This T cell receptor beta chain was recorded in a study of early T cells in non-severe SARS-CoV-2 infection. The CDR3 has 15 residues. Germline V gene lookup returns CDR1 SGHAT and CDR2 FQNNGV. Trimming removed 5 bases from V and 2 bases from J, with 14 bases in between. From the 5' RACE reads, TCRdb called clonotypes with MiXCR, one entry per CDR3 protein. The top ten hold around 4% of the sample, which has around 50,000 distinct CDR3 sequences, approximately 6% seen once. The sample comprised whole blood. This clonotype was obtained from an adult who was a healthcare worker with PCR-confirmed SARS-CoV-2 infection or an uninfected control (not recorded which). The chain couples TRBV11-2 to TRBJ2-3, with D uncertain. This CDR3 is CASSDGGLNTDTQYF. Written as DNA, the CDR3 is TGTGCCAGCAGCGATGGCGGTCTAAACACAGATACGCAGTATTTT.